This T cell receptor (beta chain) was recorded in a study of T cell responses to AZD1222 COVID-19 vaccine. The table came from immunoSEQ multiplex PCR; TCRdb's copy has only in-frame clones and leaves some out. The table lists hundreds of thousands of clones, roughly 91% of them singletons, with 0.95% to 1.1% in the top ten. The V gene's germline CDR1 is SQVTM and CDR2 ANQGSEA. The CDR3 contains 14 residues. Trimming shortened V by 4 bases and J by 6 bases, and 18 bases separated the two germline ends. This receptor was taken from an adult in good health. This chain uses TRBV29-1 with TRBJ1-1; D is ambiguous. Sequenced material: peripheral blood, taken on day 0 of MenACWY control vaccination. The CDR3 protein is CSVAPSGTSAEAFF. CDR3 bases: TGCAGCGTTGCCCCTAGCGGAACGTCGGCTGAAGCTTTCTTT.